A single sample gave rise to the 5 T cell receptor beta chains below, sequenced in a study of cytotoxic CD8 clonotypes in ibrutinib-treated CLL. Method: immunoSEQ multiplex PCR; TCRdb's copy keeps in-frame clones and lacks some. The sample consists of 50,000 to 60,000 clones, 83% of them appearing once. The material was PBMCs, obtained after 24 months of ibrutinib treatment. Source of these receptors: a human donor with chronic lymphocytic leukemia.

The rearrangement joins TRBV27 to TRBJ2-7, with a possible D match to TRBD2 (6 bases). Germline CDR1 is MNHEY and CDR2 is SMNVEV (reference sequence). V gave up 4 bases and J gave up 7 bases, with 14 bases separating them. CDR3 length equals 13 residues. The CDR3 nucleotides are TGTGCCAGCAGTTCGGGACTCGGGTGGGAGCAGTACTTC. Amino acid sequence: CASSSGLGWEQYF.

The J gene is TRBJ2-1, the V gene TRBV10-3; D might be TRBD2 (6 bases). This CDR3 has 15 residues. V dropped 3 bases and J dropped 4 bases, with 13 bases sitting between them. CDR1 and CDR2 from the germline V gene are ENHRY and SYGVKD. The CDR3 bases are TGTGCCATCAGTGACCCCGAGGGAGGATACAATGAGCAGTTCTTC. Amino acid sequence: CAISDPEGGYNEQFF.

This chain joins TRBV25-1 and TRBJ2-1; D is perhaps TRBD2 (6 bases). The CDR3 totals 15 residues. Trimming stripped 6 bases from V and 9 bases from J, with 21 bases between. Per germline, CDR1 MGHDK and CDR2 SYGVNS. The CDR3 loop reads CASSNSRRGLGEQFF. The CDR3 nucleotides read TGTGCCAGCAGCAATTCCCGACGGGGGTTAGGTGAGCAGTTCTTC.

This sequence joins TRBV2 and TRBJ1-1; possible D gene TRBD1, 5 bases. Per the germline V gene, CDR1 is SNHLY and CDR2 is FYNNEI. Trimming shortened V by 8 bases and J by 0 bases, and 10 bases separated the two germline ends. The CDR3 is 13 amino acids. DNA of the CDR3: TGTGCCAGCGGGGGTCTTATGAACACTGAAGCTTTCTTT. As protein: CASGGLMNTEAFF. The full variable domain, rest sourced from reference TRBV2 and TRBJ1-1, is EPEVTQTPSHQVTQMGQEVILRCVPISNHLYFYWYRQILGQKVEFLVSFYNNEISEKSEIFDDQFSVERPDGSNFTLKIRSTKLEDSAMYFCASGGLMNTEAFFGQGTRLTVV.

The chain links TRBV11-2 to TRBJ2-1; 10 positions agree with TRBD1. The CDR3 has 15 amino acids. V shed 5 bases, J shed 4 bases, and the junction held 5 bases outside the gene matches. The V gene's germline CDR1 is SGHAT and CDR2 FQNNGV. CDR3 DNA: TGTGCCAGCAGCGCCGGGACAGGGGTTTACAATGAGCAGTTCTTC. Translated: CASSAGTGVYNEQFF.